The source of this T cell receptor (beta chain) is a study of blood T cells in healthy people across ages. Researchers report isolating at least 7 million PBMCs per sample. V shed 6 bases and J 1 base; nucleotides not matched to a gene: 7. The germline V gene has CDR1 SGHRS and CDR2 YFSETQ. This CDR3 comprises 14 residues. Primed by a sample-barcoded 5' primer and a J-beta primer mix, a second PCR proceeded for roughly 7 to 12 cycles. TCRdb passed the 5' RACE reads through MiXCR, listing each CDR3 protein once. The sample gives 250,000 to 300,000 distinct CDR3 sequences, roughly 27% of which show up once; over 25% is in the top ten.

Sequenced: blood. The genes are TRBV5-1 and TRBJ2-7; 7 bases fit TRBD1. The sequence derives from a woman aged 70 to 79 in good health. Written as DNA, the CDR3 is TGCGCCAGCAAGGGACAGCTCGGGTCCTACGAGCAGTACTTC. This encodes CASKGQLGSYEQYF.